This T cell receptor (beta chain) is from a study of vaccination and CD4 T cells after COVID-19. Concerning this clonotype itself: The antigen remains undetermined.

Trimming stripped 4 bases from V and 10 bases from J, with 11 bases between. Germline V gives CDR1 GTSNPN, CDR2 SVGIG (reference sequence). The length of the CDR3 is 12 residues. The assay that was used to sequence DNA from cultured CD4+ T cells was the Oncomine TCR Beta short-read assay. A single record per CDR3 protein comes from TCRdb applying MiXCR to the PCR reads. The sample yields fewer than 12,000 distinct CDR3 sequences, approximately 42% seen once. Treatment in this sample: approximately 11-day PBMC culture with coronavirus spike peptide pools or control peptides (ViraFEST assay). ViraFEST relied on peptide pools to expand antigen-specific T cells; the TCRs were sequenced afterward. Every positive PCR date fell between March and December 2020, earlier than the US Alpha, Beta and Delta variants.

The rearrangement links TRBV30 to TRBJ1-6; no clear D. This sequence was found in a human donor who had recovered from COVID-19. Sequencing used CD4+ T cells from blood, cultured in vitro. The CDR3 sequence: CAWNPNQSPLHF. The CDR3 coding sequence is TGTGCCTGGAACCCCAACCAATCACCCCTCCACTTT.